This T cell receptor beta chain was identified during a study of T cells after yellow fever vaccination (dated by TCRdb to between 2017 and 2020). About the investigation overall: The SMART-Seq v4 Ultra Low Input RNA kit was used to prepare libraries from fractions with low cell numbers. Bulk TCR alpha and beta repertoires were sequenced longitudinally to track T-cell clones before and after primary and booster YFV17D yellow fever vaccination. Blood samples were taken at several timepoints before and after primary and secondary immunization, and bulk PBMC replicates and cell subsets were isolated. The cohort comprised two healthy male donors, one aged 18 to 30 and one aged 30 to 40 years.

Based on the germline V gene, the CDR1 and CDR2 sequences are SGHTA and FQGNSA. Relative to germline, V is missing 5 bases and J is missing 4 bases, with 6 bases of the junction outside any gene match. CDR3 length: 15 amino acids, cysteine to phenylalanine. Only the CDR3 portion is preserved as DNA: 45 bases, with reading frame beginning at the first base. What the treatment or condition label conveys for this sample: live attenuated yellow fever vaccine strain. Two biological replicates of bulk PBMCs were collected at each blood-draw timepoint. A standard Ficoll-Paque protocol was used to isolate PBMCs from peripheral blood. TriZol was used to extract RNA from bulk PBMCs, CD4 and CD8 fractions, and dextramer-positive and dextramer-negative fractions. TCR cDNA was made using 5'RACE template switching, a step that added a universal primer site and unique molecular identifiers. Priming of cDNA synthesis was performed from both the TCR alpha and TCR beta constant segments. Library amplification used two PCR steps, and the second PCR step added sample barcodes and sequencing adapters. Libraries were sequenced on Illumina HiSeq 2500 (2x100 bp) or NovaSeq (2x150 bp). Processing in the source paper ran as follows. Reads were demultiplexed and collapsed into UMI consensus sequences with MIGEC, and V(D)J alignment was performed with MiXCR. Vaccine-responding clonotypes were defined with edgeR using replicate PBMC samples, requiring FDR below 0.01 and a log2 fold change above 5 up to day 15. CD4 or CD8 identity was assigned to each bulk clonotype according to whether the clonotype was present at higher abundance in the sequenced CD4 repertoire or the sequenced CD8 repertoire. Using fastp trimming at Q25 and MiXCR clonotype assembly, TCRdb reanalyzed the public sequencing data and kept in-frame beta chains. Rows matching on CDR3 protein sequence are summarized as one entry with the most common DNA and genes. These V and J calls originate from TCRdb's pipeline instead of the authors' own analysis. The sample table contains about 350,000 distinct CDR3 sequences; only one count was recorded for 7% to 9% of them. The ten largest make up 17% of the sample.

The study at large found these results: A small fraction of clonotypes appeared in both the CD4 and CD8 compartments, likely as a result of convergent recombination. Because only two donors were included in the study, the extent to which the findings can be generalized is limited. Most clones expanded after primary vaccination were re-detected after the booster (96% of CD4 and 80% to 90% of CD8), suggesting broad memory maintenance. Computational filtering was needed because FACS-sorted repertoires could contain abundant contaminating clonotypes from the bulk population. Compared with the primary T-cell response, the secondary T-cell response was faster but weaker, reaching its peak on day 5 rather than on day 15.

This clonotype was counted ten times or more. Its target antigen remains unknown. No base quality information exists; no much larger clone differs at one position. This TCR derives from a man aged 18 to 30 who received the YFV17D yellow fever vaccine. The specimen was PBMCs, collected around 45 days after the first yellow fever vaccination. Recombination joined TRBV7-2 with TRBJ2-1; the central 9 bases match TRBD1. CDR3 loop: CASSLDRGDYNEQFF. The DNA reads as follows: TGTGCCAGCAGCCTAGACAGGGGGGATTACAATGAGCAGTTCTTC.